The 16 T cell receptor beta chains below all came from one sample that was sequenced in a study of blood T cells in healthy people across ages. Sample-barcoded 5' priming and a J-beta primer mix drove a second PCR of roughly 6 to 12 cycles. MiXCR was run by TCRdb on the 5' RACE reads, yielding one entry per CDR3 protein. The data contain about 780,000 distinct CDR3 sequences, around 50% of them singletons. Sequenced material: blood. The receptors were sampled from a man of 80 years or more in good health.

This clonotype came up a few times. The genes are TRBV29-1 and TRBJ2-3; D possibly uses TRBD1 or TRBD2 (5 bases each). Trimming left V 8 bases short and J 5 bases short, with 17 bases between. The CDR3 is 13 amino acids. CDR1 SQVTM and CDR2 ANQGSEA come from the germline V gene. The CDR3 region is CSTKGPGRDTQYF. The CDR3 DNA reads TGCAGCACAAAGGGACCCGGACGAGATACGCAGTATTTT.

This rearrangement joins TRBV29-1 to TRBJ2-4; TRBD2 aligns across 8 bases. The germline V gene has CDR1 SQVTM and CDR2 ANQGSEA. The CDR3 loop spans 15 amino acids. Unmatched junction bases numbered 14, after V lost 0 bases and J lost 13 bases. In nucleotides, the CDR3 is TGCAGCGTTGAAGATCGGGAGGGCCAAAGAAACGGGCAGTACTTC. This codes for CSVEDREGQRNGQYF. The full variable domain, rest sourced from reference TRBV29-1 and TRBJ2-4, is SAVISQKPSRDICQRGTSLTIQCQVDSQVTMMFWYRQQPGQSLTLIATANQGSEATYESGFVIDKFPISRPNLTFSTLTVSNMSPEDSSIYLCSVEDREGQRNGQYFGAGTRLSVL.

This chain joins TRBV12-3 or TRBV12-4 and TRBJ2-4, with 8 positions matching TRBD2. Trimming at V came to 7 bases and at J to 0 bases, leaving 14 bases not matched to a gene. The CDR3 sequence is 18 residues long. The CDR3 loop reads CASTPGLAGEIAKNIQYF. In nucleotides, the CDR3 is TGTGCCAGCACCCCAGGGCTAGCGGGCGAGATAGCCAAAAACATTCAGTACTTC.

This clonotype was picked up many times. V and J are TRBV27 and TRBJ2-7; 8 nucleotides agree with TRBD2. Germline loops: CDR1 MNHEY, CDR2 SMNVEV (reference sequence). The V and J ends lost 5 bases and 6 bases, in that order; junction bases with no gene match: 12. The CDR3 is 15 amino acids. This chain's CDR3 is CASSVTSGFSSEQYF. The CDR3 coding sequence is TGTGCCAGCAGTGTCACTAGCGGTTTCAGTTCCGAGCAGTACTTC.

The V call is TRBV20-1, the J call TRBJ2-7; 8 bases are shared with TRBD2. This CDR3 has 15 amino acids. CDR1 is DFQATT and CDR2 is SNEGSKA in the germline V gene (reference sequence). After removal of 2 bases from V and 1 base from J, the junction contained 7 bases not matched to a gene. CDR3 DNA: TGCAGTGCTAGAATTTCGCGGGGGGATTCCTACGAGCAGTACTTC. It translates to CSARISRGDSYEQYF.

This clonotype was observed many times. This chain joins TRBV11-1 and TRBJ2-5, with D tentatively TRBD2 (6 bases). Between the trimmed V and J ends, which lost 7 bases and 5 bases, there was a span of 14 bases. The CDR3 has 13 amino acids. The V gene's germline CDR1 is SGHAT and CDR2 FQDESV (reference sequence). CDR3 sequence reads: CASTPEGEETQYF. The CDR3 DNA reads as TGTGCCAGCACCCCGGAGGGCGAGGAGACCCAGTACTTC.

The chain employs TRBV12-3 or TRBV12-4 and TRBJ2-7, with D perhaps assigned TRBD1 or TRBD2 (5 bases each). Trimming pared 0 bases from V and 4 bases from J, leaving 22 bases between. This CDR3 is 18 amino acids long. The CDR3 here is CASSLARGTEGFLYEQYF. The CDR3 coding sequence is TGTGCCAGCAGTTTAGCGCGTGGGACCGAGGGGTTTTTATACGAGCAGTACTTC.

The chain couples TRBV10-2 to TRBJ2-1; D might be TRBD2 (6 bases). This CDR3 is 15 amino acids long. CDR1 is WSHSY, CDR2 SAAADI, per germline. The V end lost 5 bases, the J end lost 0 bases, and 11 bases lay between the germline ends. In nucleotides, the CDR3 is TGCGCCAGCAGTTATCTTAGCGGCTCCTACAATGAGCAGTTCTTC. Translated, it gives CASSYLSGSYNEQFF.

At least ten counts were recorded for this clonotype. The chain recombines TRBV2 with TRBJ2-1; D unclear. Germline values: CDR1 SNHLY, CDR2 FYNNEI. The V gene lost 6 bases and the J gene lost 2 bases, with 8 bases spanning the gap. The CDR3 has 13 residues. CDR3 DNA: TGTGCCAGCAGCACTAATACCTACAATGAGCAGTTCTTC. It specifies CASSTNTYNEQFF.

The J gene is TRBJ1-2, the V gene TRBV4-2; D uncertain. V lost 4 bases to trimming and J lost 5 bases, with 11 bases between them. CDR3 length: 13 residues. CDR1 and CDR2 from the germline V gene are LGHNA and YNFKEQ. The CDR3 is CASSPGVLYGYTF. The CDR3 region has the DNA TGTGCCAGCAGCCCTGGGGTGTTATATGGCTACACCTTC.

In DNA form, the CDR3 reads TGTGCCAGCAGCTCAGGGGACCACATTCAGTACTTC. Protein: CASSSGDHIQYF. The genes are TRBV7-9 and TRBJ2-4; perhaps TRBD1 as D (6 bases). V was cut by 4 bases and J by 8 bases, with 9 bases left in between. CDR3 size: 12 residues. Germline V gene sequence: CDR1 SEHNR, CDR2 FQNEAQ (reference sequence).

In DNA, the CDR3 is TGCGCCAGCAGCTTAGCCGGGACTAGCCACAATGAGCAGTTCTTC. Translation gives CASSLAGTSHNEQFF. The chain combines TRBV5-1 with TRBJ2-1, with 9 bases fitting TRBD2. The CDR3 has 15 residues. From germline, CDR1 is SGHRS and CDR2 YFSETQ. V lost 2 bases to trimming and J lost 5 bases; unmatched junction nucleotides: 5.

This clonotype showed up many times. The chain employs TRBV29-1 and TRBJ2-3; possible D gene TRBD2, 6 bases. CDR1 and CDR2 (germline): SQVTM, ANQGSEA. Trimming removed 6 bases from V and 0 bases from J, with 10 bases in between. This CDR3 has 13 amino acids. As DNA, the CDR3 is TGCAGCGTAATGCGGGACAGCACAGATACGCAGTATTTT. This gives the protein CSVMRDSTDTQYF.

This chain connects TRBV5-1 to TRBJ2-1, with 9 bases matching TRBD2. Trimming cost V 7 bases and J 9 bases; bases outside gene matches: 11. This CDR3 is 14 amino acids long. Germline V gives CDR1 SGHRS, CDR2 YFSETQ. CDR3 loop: CASARASGTSEQFF. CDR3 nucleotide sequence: TGCGCCAGCGCCCGGGCTAGCGGGACCAGTGAGCAGTTCTTC.

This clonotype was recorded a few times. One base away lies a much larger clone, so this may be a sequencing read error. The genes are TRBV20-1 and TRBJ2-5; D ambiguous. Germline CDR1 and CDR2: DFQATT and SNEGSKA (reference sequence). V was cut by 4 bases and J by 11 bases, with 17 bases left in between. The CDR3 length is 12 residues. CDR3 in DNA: TGCAGTGCTATGGCTAGATCGTATGAGCAGTACTTC. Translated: CSAMARSYEQYF.

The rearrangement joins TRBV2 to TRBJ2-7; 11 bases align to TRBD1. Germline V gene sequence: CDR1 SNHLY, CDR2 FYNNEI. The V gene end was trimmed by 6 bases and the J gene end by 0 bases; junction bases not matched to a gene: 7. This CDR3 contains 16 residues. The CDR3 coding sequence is TGTGCCAGCAGCCGGGACAGGGGGGACCCCTCCTACGAGCAGTACTTC. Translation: CASSRDRGDPSYEQYF.